Listed here are 15 T cell receptor beta chains from one sample, sequenced in a study of graft-versus-host responses after intestinal transplantation. Sequencing used immunoSEQ multiplex PCR; TCRdb keeps in-frame clones, though not all of them. In the table there are approximately 37,000 clones, 85% to 90% of which are singletons. The input for sequencing was PBMCs, taken 267 days after transplant. All receptors derive from a human patient who received an intestinal transplant, so some T cells may come from the graft donor.

CDR3 DNA sequence: TGTGCCAGCACCTCCTATGGGTGGACGGGAGATGCCTGGGAGACTGAAGCTTTCTTT. Translation gives CASTSYGWTGDAWETEAFF. This sequence joins TRBV7-9 and TRBJ1-1, with unresolved D. Trimming took 7 bases from V and 5 from J, leaving 32 bases between them. CDR3 length: 19 amino acids. The germline gives CDR1 SEHNR, CDR2 FQNEAQ (reference sequence).

The V call is TRBV7-9, the J call TRBJ1-6; D is unresolved. The germline gives CDR1 SEHNR, CDR2 FQNEAQ (reference sequence). The CDR3 sequence is 15 residues long. The germline V and J ends were trimmed by 1 base and 10 bases, with 14 bases remaining between them. CDR3 residues: CASSLDPPRRSPLHF. The CDR3 DNA reads as TGTGCCAGCAGCTTAGATCCCCCCCGGCGGTCACCCCTCCACTTT.

This clone appeared once. This chain links TRBV18 with TRBJ1-1; 8 positions match TRBD1. V lost 3 bases to trimming and J lost 3 bases; unmatched junction nucleotides: 6. CDR1 is KGHSH, CDR2 LQKENI, per germline. The CDR3 spans 15 residues. CDR3 nucleotides: TGTGCCAGCTCACCCGGGACAGGCGAATACACTGAAGCTTTCTTT. Translation: CASSPGTGEYTEAFF.

This rearrangement joins TRBV7-9 to TRBJ1-1; D is uncertain. Germline V gives CDR1 SEHNR, CDR2 FQNEAQ (reference sequence). The CDR3 sequence is 13 residues long. V lost 2 bases and J lost 2, with 6 bases in between. Here the CDR3 DNA reads TGTGCCAGCAGCTTACGGTTCAACACTGAAGCTTTCTTT. Protein: CASSLRFNTEAFF. Combining the CDR3 with reference TRBV7-9 and TRBJ1-1 gives the whole variable domain DTGVSQNPRHKITKRGQNVTFRCDPISEHNRLYWYRQTLGQGPEFLTYFQNEAQLEKSRLLSDRFSAERPKGSFSTLEIQRTEQGDSAMYLCASSLRFNTEAFFGQGTRLTVV.

The genes are TRBV6-6 and TRBJ1-1, with 9 bases that match TRBD1. The V gene's germline CDR1 is MNHNY and CDR2 SVGAGI (reference sequence). CDR3 length: 16 amino acids. V trimming: 6 bases; J trimming: 0 bases; junction bases outside the gene matches: 8. This CDR3 is CASSRQGVVLNTEAFF. In DNA form, the CDR3 reads TGTGCCAGCAGCCGACAGGGGGTTGTTTTGAACACTGAAGCTTTCTTT.

V gene TRBV7-9 combines with J gene TRBJ2-7, with a tentative D call TRBD1 (5 bases). Germline loops: CDR1 SEHNR, CDR2 FQNEAQ (reference sequence). V lost 1 base, J lost 2 bases, and 21 bases lay in between. The CDR3 is made up of 18 amino acids. CDR3 nucleotides: TGTGCCAGCAGCTTAGGTTGGTCCCTGGGGCAGCCAACCTACGAGCAGTACTTC. The encoded protein is CASSLGWSLGQPTYEQYF. Variable domain in full (rest from reference TRBV7-9 and TRBJ2-7): DTGVSQNPRHKITKRGQNVTFRCDPISEHNRLYWYRQTLGQGPEFLTYFQNEAQLEKSRLLSDRFSAERPKGSFSTLEIQRTEQGDSAMYLCASSLGWSLGQPTYEQYFGPGTRLTVT.

This chain joins TRBV7-6 and TRBJ2-6, with a possible D match to TRBD1 (5 bases). The CDR3 runs 17 residues. The V end lost 8 bases, the J end lost 1 base, and 18 bases lay between the germline ends. Germline V gene data show CDR1 as SGHVS and CDR2 as FNYEAQ. CDR3 coding DNA: TGTGCCAGCGACCCCCTAGGGGTCATATCTGGGGCCAACGTCCTGACTTTC. Translated, it gives CASDPLGVISGANVLTF.

The rearrangement uses TRBV14 and TRBJ1-1; D might be TRBD1 (6 bases). The CDR3 length is 13 residues. V was pared by 3 bases and J by 5 bases, with 10 bases between. Germline assignment: CDR1 SGHDN and CDR2 FVKESK. CDR3 in DNA: TGTGCCAGCAGCCACCCCCAGGGGACTGAAGCTTTCTTT. This codes for CASSHPQGTEAFF.

The V gene is TRBV12-5, the J gene TRBJ2-2; TRBD1 matches at 7 bases. V lost 0 bases, J lost 6 bases, and 7 bases stayed unmatched. The CDR3 is 16 residues long. Per germline, CDR1 LGHNT and CDR2 FRNRAP. Here the CDR3 reads CASGLVDSQGAGELFF. CDR3 DNA: TGTGCTAGTGGTTTGGTGGACTCCCAGGGGGCCGGGGAGCTGTTTTTT. Drawing the rest from reference TRBV12-5 and TRBJ2-2, the complete variable domain is DARVTQTPRHKVTEMGQEVTMRCQPILGHNTVFWYRQTMMQGLELLAYFRNRAPLDDSGMPKDRFSAEMPDATLATLKIQPSEPRDSAVYFCASGLVDSQGAGELFFGEGSRLTVL.

In its sample, this clone was seen a few times. This sequence joins TRBV10-2 and TRBJ2-2, with D unresolved. This CDR3 spans 13 amino acids. Germline-derived CDR1 and CDR2 are WSHSY and SAAADI. V lost 6 bases and J 4 bases, leaving 9 bases between the germline ends. The CDR3 spells CASRDLPTGELFF. The DNA for the CDR3 is TGCGCCAGCAGGGACCTACCCACCGGGGAGCTGTTTTTT.

CDR3 sequence: CASSYSWTGDQPQHF. CDR3 nucleotide sequence: TGTGCCAGCAGTTACTCGTGGACAGGGGACCAGCCCCAGCATTTT. The chain is built from TRBV6-5 and TRBJ1-5; 9 positions agree with TRBD1. This CDR3 contains 15 residues. Per the germline V gene, CDR1 is MNHEY and CDR2 is SVGAGI. The ends lost 0 bases at V and 7 bases at J; junction bases unmatched: 4.

The chain uses TRBV5-6 and TRBJ2-3, with 13 bases lining up with TRBD2. Germline CDR1 and CDR2: SGHDT and YYEEEE. V dropped 3 bases and J dropped 6; count of bases not matched to a gene: 4. CDR3 length: 15 amino acids. The CDR3 spells CASSSGLAGLDTQYF. CDR3 sequence (DNA): TGTGCCAGCAGCTCGGGACTAGCGGGGTTGGATACGCAGTATTTT.

The chain carries TRBV2 and TRBJ2-3; D not resolved. Per the germline V gene, CDR1 is SNHLY and CDR2 is FYNNEI. V was clipped by 5 bases and J by 5 bases, with 11 bases between them. There are 13 residues in the CDR3. For the CDR3, the DNA is TGTGCCAGCAGTCGGTCCTTGGGAGATACGCAGTATTTT. Protein sequence: CASSRSLGDTQYF.

This chain links TRBV7-8 with TRBJ2-1; 9 positions agree with TRBD1. CDR1 and CDR2 from the germline V gene are SGHVS and FQNEAQ. The CDR3 is 16 amino acids. After removal of 4 bases from V and 2 bases from J, the junction contained 6 bases not matched to a gene. CDR3 nucleotides: TGTGCCAGCAGCTATTCCCGGGACAGGGCCTACAATGAGCAGTTCTTC. Residues: CASSYSRDRAYNEQFF.

The chain combines TRBV7-9 with TRBJ1-1; D uncertain. V gave up 0 bases and J gave up 4 bases, with 12 bases separating them. The length of the CDR3 is 15 residues. From germline, CDR1 is SEHNR and CDR2 FQNEAQ (reference sequence). The CDR3 sequence: CASSLAYVKVTEAFF. The CDR3 DNA is TGTGCCAGCAGCTTAGCGTATGTTAAAGTCACTGAAGCTTTCTTT.